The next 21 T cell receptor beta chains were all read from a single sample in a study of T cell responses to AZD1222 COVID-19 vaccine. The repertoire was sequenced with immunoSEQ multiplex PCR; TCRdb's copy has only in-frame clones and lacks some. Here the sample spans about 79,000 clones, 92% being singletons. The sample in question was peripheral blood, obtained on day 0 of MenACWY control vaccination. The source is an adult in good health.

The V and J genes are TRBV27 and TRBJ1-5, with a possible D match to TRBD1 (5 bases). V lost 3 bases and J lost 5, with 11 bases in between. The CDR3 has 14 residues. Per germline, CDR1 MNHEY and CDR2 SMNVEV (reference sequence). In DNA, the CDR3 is TGTGCCAGCAGTTTTCGGGGGGTGGATCAGCCCCAGCATTTT. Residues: CASSFRGVDQPQHF.

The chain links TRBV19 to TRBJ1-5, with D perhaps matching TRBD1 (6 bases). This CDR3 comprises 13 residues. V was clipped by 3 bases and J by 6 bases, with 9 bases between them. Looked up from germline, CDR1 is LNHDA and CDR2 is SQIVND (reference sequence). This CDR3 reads CASSMGGGQPQHF. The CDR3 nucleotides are TGTGCCAGTAGTATGGGGGGCGGTCAGCCCCAGCATTTT.

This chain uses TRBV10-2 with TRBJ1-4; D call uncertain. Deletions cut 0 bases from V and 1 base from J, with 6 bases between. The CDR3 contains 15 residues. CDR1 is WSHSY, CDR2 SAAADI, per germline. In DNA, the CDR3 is TGCGCCAGCAGTGAGTCGGGTGGAACTAATGAAAAACTGTTTTTT. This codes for CASSESGGTNEKLFF.

The CDR3 DNA sequence: TGTGCCAGCAGCTCCCCACGGAGGGAGCTGTTTTTT. Amino acid sequence: CASSSPRRELFF. The rearrangement uses TRBV7-9 and TRBJ2-2; D call uncertain. This CDR3 has 12 residues. Germline-derived CDR1 and CDR2 are SEHNR and FQNEAQ (reference sequence). Trimming left V 4 bases short and J 9 bases short, with 9 bases between.

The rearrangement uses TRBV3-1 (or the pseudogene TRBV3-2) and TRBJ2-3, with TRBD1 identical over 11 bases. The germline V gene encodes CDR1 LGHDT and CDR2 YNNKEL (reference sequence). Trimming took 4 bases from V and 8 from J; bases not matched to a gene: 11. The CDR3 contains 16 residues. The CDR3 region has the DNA TGTGCCAGCAGCCCGGCCCCTGGACAGGGGGCTGGTACGCAGTATTTT. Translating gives CASSPAPGQGAGTQYF.

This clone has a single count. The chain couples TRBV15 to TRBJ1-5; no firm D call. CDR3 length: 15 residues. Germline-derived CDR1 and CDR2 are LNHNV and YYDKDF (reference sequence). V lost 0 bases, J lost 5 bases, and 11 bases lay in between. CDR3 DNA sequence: TGTGCCACCAGCAGAGATAAAGGGATGGATCAGCCCCAGCATTTT. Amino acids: CATSRDKGMDQPQHF.

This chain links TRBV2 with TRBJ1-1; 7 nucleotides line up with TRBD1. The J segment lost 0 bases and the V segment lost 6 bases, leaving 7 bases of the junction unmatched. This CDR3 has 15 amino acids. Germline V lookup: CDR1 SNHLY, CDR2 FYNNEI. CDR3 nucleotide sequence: TGTGCCAGCAGCCACAGGGGCGTCATGAACACTGAAGCTTTCTTT. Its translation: CASSHRGVMNTEAFF.

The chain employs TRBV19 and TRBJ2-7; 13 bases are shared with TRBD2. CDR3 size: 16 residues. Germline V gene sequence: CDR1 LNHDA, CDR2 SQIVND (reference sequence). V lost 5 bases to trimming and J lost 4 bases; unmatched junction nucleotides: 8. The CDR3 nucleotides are TGTGCCAGTAGTGATCCCGGGACTAGCGGGAATTACGAGCAGTACTTC. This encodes CASSDPGTSGNYEQYF.

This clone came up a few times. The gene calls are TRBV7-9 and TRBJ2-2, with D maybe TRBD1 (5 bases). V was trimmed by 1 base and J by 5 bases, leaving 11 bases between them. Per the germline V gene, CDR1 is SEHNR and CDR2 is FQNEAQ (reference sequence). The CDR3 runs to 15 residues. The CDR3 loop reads CASSLDRPDTGELFF. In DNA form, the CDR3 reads TGTGCCAGCAGCTTAGACAGGCCGGATACCGGGGAGCTGTTTTTT.

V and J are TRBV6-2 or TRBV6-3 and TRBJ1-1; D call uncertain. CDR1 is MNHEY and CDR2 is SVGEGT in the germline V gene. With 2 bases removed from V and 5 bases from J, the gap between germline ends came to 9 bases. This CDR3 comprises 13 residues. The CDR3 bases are TGTGCCAGCAGTTACGTGGCGCGAACTGAAGCTTTCTTT. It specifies CASSYVARTEAFF.

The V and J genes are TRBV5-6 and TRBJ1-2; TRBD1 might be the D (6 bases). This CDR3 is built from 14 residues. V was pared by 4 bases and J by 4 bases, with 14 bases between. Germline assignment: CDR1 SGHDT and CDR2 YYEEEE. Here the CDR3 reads CASSKGQPGYGYTF. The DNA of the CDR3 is TGTGCCAGCAGCAAAGGACAGCCGGGCTATGGCTACACCTTC.

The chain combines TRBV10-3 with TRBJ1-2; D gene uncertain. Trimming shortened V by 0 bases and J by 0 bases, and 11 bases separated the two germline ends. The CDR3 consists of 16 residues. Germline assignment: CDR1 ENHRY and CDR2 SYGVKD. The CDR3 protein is CAISESPDIPNYGYTF. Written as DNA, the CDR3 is TGTGCCATCAGTGAGTCGCCCGACATCCCTAACTATGGCTACACCTTC.

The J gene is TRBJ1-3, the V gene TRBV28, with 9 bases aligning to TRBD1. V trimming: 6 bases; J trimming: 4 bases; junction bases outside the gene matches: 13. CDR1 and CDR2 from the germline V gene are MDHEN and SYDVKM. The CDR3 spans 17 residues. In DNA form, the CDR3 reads TGTGCCAGCAGGCACCTAATGGGACAGGGTTACGGAAACACCATATATTTT. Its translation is CASRHLMGQGYGNTIYF.

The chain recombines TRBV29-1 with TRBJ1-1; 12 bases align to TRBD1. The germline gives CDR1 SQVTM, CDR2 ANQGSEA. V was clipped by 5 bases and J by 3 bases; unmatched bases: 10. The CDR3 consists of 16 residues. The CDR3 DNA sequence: TGCAGCGTTCGAGACCGGGACAGGGGGCGCGACACTGAAGCTTTCTTT. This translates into CSVRDRDRGRDTEAFF.

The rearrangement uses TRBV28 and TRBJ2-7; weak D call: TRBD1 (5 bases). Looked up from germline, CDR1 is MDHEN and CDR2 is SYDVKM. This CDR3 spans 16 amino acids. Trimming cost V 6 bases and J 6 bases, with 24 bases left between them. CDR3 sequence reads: CASSHMATPGLGEQYF. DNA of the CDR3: TGTGCCAGCAGCCACATGGCCACGCCAGGGTTGGGCGAGCAGTACTTC.

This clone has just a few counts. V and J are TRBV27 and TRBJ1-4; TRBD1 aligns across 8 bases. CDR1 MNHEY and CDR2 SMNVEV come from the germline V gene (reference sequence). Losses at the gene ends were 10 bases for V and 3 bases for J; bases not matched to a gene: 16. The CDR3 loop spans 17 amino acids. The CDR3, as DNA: TGTGCCACCTCTATATGGGGCAGGACAGGGCCTAATGAAAAACTGTTTTTT. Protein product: CATSIWGRTGPNEKLFF.

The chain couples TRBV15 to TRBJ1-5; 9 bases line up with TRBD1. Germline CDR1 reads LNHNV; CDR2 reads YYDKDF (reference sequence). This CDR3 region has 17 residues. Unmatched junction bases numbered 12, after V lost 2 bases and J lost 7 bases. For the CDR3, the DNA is TGTGCCACCAGCAGACCCGGGACAGGGAGTGGAGGGCAGCCCCAGCATTTT. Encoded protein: CATSRPGTGSGGQPQHF.

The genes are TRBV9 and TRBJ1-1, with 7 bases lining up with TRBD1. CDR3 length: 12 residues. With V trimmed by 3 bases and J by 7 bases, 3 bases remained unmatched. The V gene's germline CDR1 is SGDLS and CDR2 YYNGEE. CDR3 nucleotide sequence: TGTGCCAGCAGCGCTGGACAGGATGAAGCTTTCTTT. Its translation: CASSAGQDEAFF.

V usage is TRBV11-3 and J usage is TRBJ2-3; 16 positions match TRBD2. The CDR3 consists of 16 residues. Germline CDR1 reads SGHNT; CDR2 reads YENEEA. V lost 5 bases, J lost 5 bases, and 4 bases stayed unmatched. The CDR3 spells CASSGTSGGVEDTQYF. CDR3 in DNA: TGTGCCAGCAGCGGGACTAGCGGGGGGGTTGAAGATACGCAGTATTTT.

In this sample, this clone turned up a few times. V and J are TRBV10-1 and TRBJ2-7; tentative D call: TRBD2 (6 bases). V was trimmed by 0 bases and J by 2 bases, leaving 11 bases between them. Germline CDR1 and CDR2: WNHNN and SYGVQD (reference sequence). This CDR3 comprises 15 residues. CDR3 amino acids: CASSESVSGTYEQYF. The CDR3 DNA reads TGCGCCAGCAGTGAGTCGGTTAGCGGAACCTACGAGCAGTACTTC.

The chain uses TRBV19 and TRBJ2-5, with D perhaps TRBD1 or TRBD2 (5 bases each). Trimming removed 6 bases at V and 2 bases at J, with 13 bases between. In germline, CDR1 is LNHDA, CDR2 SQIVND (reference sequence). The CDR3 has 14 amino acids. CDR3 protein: CASSGAAMQETQYF. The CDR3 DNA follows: TGTGCCAGTAGCGGGGCGGCAATGCAAGAGACCCAGTACTTC.